These 12 T cell receptor beta chains came from one sample sequenced in a study of T cells in Graves' hyperthyroidism and ophthalmopathy. The source material, RNA transcripts, was used to amplify TCR beta CDR3 regions. Carried out on the TCR CDR3, a first-round RT-PCR used the HTBI primer set. TCRdb analysed the multiplex PCR reads with MiXCR anew, one entry per CDR3 protein. The table lists approximately 690,000 distinct CDR3 sequences, roughly 14% of them singletons, with around 12% in the top ten. Sequenced input: blood. These receptor sequences come from a woman in her 50s with Graves' ophthalmopathy.

This clonotype was picked up many times. The chain couples TRBV2 to TRBJ1-2; 8 positions match TRBD1. The J segment lost 4 bases and the V segment lost 3 bases, leaving 13 bases of the junction unmatched. CDR1 is SNHLY, CDR2 FYNNEI, per germline. The CDR3 is 17 amino acids. In DNA, the CDR3 is TGTGCCAGCAGTGACCCTACCGACAGGGGTTGGGGCTATGGCTACACCTTC. Amino acid sequence: CASSDPTDRGWGYGYTF. The entire variable domain, with the rest obtained from reference TRBV2 and TRBJ1-2, is as follows: EPEVTQTPSHQVTQMGQEVILRCVPISNHLYFYWYRQILGQKVEFLVSFYNNEISEKSEIFDDQFSVERPDGSNFTLKIRSTKLEDSAMYFCASSDPTDRGWGYGYTFGSGTRLTVV.

This clonotype appeared many times. V gene TRBV28 combines with J gene TRBJ1-1; maybe TRBD1 (5 bases). The CDR3 length is 13 residues. The V end was cut by 6 bases, the J end by 3 bases, with 11 bases between. Per germline, CDR1 MDHEN and CDR2 SYDVKM. As DNA, the CDR3 is TGTGCCAGCAGAAGACAGATCTACACTGAAGCTTTCTTT. Translation gives CASRRQIYTEAFF. The whole variable domain, remainder taken from reference TRBV28 and TRBJ1-1, is DVKVTQSSRYLVKRTGEKVFLECVQDMDHENMFWYRQDPGLGLRLIYFSYDVKMKEKGDIPEGYSVSREKKERFSLILESASTNQTSMYLCASRRQIYTEAFFGQGTRLTVV.

This clonotype was seen a few times. The chain is built from TRBV5-1 and TRBJ2-3; D gene uncertain. CDR3 length equals 15 residues. Trimming cost V 7 bases and J 2 bases, with 17 bases left between them. Looked up from germline, CDR1 is SGHRS and CDR2 is YFSETQ. In nucleotides, the CDR3 is TGCGCCAGCTTCCGACTGGCGGCAGACACAGATACGCAGTATTTT. Amino acid sequence: CASFRLAADTDTQYF.

This clonotype was observed a handful of times. The J gene is TRBJ2-1, the V gene TRBV18; 12 nucleotides match TRBD2. CDR3 size: 15 residues. Unmatched junction bases numbered 2, after V lost 1 base and J lost 7 bases. The germline V gene has CDR1 KGHSH and CDR2 LQKENI. The CDR3 region is CASSPQGTSGNEQFF. The DNA of the CDR3 is TGTGCCAGCTCACCACAGGGGACTAGCGGGAATGAGCAGTTCTTC.

The chain is built from TRBV29-1 and TRBJ2-1; D possibly matches TRBD1 or TRBD2 (5 bases each). The CDR3 is made up of 13 amino acids. Per germline, CDR1 SQVTM and CDR2 ANQGSEA. Trimming took 6 bases from V and 4 from J, leaving 13 bases between them. The CDR3: CSVEPRGYNEQFF. The CDR3 nucleotides read TGCAGCGTCGAACCGAGGGGTTACAATGAGCAGTTCTTC.

V and J are TRBV3-1 and TRBJ2-1; 11 bases are shared with TRBD1. The CDR3 contains 17 residues. Germline-derived CDR1 and CDR2 are LGHDT and YNNKEL (reference sequence). The trim removed 5 bases at V and 1 base at J, leaving 7 bases unmatched. The CDR3 region has the DNA TGTGCCAGCAGCGAGGGGACAGGGGGACGGTCCTACAATGAGCAGTTCTTC. Protein sequence: CASSEGTGGRSYNEQFF.

This clonotype was counted at least ten times. The chain recombines TRBV28 with TRBJ1-2, with 8 positions matching TRBD1. V gave up 7 bases and J gave up 4 bases; unmatched junction bases: 14. The CDR3 covers 16 residues. Per germline, CDR1 MDHEN and CDR2 SYDVKM. This CDR3 is CASNPPLGQGLYGYTF. The CDR3 DNA reads TGTGCCAGCAACCCACCCCTCGGACAGGGCCTCTATGGCTACACCTTC.

The table lists this clonotype with many counts. This chain connects TRBV12-3 or TRBV12-4 to TRBJ2-7, with no clear D. The CDR3 covers 12 residues. The V end was cut by 6 bases, the J end by 4 bases, with 10 bases between. CDR3: CASSRLSYEQYF. In DNA form, the CDR3 reads TGTGCCAGCAGCAGACTGTCATACGAGCAGTACTTC.

In its sample, this clonotype was seen many times. The V and J genes are TRBV7-9 and TRBJ2-2, with TRBD2 identical over 14 bases. Germline values: CDR1 SEHNR, CDR2 FQNEAQ (reference sequence). Trimming removed 5 bases from V and 7 bases from J; junction bases left unmatched: 15. The CDR3 loop spans 19 amino acids. The CDR3 spells CASSANLVGLAGVNGELFF. The DNA of the CDR3 is TGTGCCAGCAGCGCTAACTTGGTGGGACTAGCGGGAGTGAACGGGGAGCTGTTTTTT. Full variable domain (remainder filled in from reference TRBV7-9 and TRBJ2-2): DTGVSQNPRHKITKRGQNVTFRCDPISEHNRLYWYRQTLGQGPEFLTYFQNEAQLEKSRLLSDRFSAERPKGSFSTLEIQRTEQGDSAMYLCASSANLVGLAGVNGELFFGEGSRLTVL.

This clonotype occurred many times. The chain is built from TRBV30 and TRBJ2-3; the match to TRBD2 covers 14 bases. This CDR3 spans 20 amino acids. J was trimmed by 4 bases and V by 3 bases; bases with no gene match: 18. The germline V gene has CDR1 GTSNPN and CDR2 SVGIG (reference sequence). DNA for the CDR3: TGTGCCTGGAGCAGAGGGGGACTAGCGGGAGTAAAGTTTTTCCCAGATACGCAGTATTTT. Translation gives CAWSRGGLAGVKFFPDTQYF.

In its sample, this clonotype was seen many times. This chain links TRBV6-1 with TRBJ2-2; 9 bases are shared with TRBD2. The germline gives CDR1 MNHNS, CDR2 SASEGT. The CDR3 is 17 residues long. J lost 1 base, V lost 8 bases, and 11 bases had no gene match. The CDR3 nucleotides are TGTGCCAGCTGTCGTAGCGGGAGTTATGGGAACACCGGGGAGCTGTTTTTT. This encodes CASCRSGSYGNTGELFF.

There are a few counts of this clonotype. A read error may explain this, as a much larger clone is one base away. The genes are TRBV3-1 and TRBJ2-3, with D maybe TRBD2 (6 bases). The V end was cut by 0 bases, the J end by 5 bases, with 9 bases between. Germline-derived CDR1 and CDR2 are LGHDT and YNNKEL (reference sequence). This CDR3 is 14 amino acids long. The CDR3 sequence is CASSQELGRDTQYF. The DNA for the CDR3 is TGTGCCAGCAGCCAAGAGCTCGGGAGAGATACGCAGTATTTT.